This T cell receptor beta chain was observed in a study of blood T cells in healthy people across ages. Study-wide results and caveats: Changes in expanded clonotypes were possibly confounded, as the CMV status of donors was unknown.

No fewer than 6 million PBMCs went into each sample. Together with a sample-barcoded 5' primer, a J-beta primer mix was included in a second PCR lasting roughly 7 to 11 cycles. TCRdb recomputed calls from the 5' RACE reads with MiXCR, one row per CDR3 protein. The sample contains approximately 800,000 distinct CDR3 sequences, roughly 25% of which appear only once. The germline V gene encodes CDR1 ENHRY and CDR2 SYGVKD. The junction had 8 bases not matched to a gene; V was cut back by 11 bases and J by 6 bases. This CDR3 contains 13 residues. Worth noting for this clonotype: Its matching antigen is unknown.

These data also featured in a second study, about T cells of mothers and their children. This second study says: A few mothers and their six children, all healthy Caucasians, donated.

This sequence joins TRBV10-3 and TRBJ2-7, with 12 bases that match TRBD2. Source material: blood. The sequence came from a boy between 5 and 17 years old in good health. CDR3 nucleotide sequence: TGTGCCTCAAGACTAGCGGGGGCGGGCGAGCAGTACTTC. Protein product: CASRLAGAGEQYF.